This T cell receptor (beta chain) was recorded in a study of T cell responses to AZD1222 COVID-19 vaccine. Study in general: Timing groups of about 4 and about 12 weeks for second doses were pooled. Notes on the study in general: The donor cohort was predominantly white British with a female majority, and clonal diversity may have been underestimated.

The assay was immunoSEQ multiplex PCR, and TCRdb's table has in-frame clones only and misses some. The sample contains around 170,000 clones, less than 95% of which appear only once. About this clone itself: Its antigen is unknown.

Specimen: peripheral blood, collected on day 0 of AZD1222 vaccination. This TCR came from an adult in good health.

CDR3 in amino acids: CASLGAGGGQTEAFF. The CDR3 nucleotides are TGTGCCAGCCTGGGCGCAGGGGGCGGTCAGACTGAAGCTTTCTTT. The chain links TRBV28 to TRBJ1-1; 8 bases fit TRBD1. Germline V gene lookup returns CDR1 MDHEN and CDR2 SYDVKM. The J segment lost 5 bases and the V segment lost 8 bases, leaving 13 bases of the junction unmatched. CDR3 length: 15 amino acids. Drawing the rest from reference TRBV28 and TRBJ1-1, the complete variable domain is DVKVTQSSRYLVKRTGEKVFLECVQDMDHENMFWYRQDPGLGLRLIYFSYDVKMKEKGDIPEGYSVSREKKERFSLILESASTNQTSMYLCASLGAGGGQTEAFFGQGTRLTVV.